This T cell receptor (beta chain) was identified during a study of cytomegalovirus exposure and HLA in healthy donors. General study points: It was in a later analysis that TCR association rates were seen to vary by HLA locus, highest for DRB1 and lowest for HLA-C. Accurate HLA-A and HLA-B prediction from TCR beta sequences was reported for most subjects.

As concerns this clone: Antigen: not known.

In the PCR, 60 Vbeta and 13 Jbeta primers were used. Generated by immunoSEQ multiplex PCR, the TCRdb table keeps only in-frame clones and is missing some. Among 65,000 to 85,000 clones listed, around 65% were seen once. V was clipped by 7 bases and J by 9 bases; unmatched bases: 9. The CDR3 consists of 13 residues. Germline assignment: CDR1 WNHNN and CDR2 SYGVQD (reference sequence). This TCR was sampled from a man aged 55-75 years in good health and CMV-seropositive. The rearrangement joins TRBV10-1 to TRBJ2-1; the match to TRBD2 covers 7 bases. Sequenced input: PBMCs. The CDR3 nucleotides are TGCGCCAGCACCCCGCCGGGGGGAATTGAGCAGTTCTTC. This sequence encodes CASTPPGGIEQFF.